This T cell receptor beta chain was observed in a study of cytomegalovirus exposure and HLA in healthy donors. As for the study in general: Earlier, 150 million to 200 million T cells were analyzed, and around 100 million unique TCR beta sequences were found among them.

The study, taken as a whole, reports: Earlier results showed most TCR beta V segments being productive about 87% or about 30% of the time. The study had only CMV serostatus as immune exposure information. In a later analysis, a missense DCLRE1C variant was linked to TCR beta V- and J-gene trimming.

Turning to this clone: Its antigen is currently unknown.

Primers: 60 Vbeta forward and 13 Jbeta reverse. Sequencing was performed with immunoSEQ multiplex PCR; in TCRdb, only in-frame clones are kept and a portion is missing. Of more than 95,000 clones in the sample, around 76% are singletons; the top ten hold 10%. CDR1 is SGHVS, CDR2 FNYEAQ, per germline. V gave up 5 bases and J gave up 1 base, with 8 bases separating them. The CDR3 length is 14 residues. The sample consisted of PBMCs. The rearrangement joins TRBV7-6 to TRBJ2-2; D may be TRBD1 (5 bases). The TCR was taken from a woman aged 18-29 years in good health and CMV-seropositive. Here the CDR3 reads CASSPTGNTGELFF. CDR3 nucleotides: TGTGCCAGCAGCCCTACAGGGAACACCGGGGAGCTGTTTTTT.